This paragraph covers one T cell receptor (beta chain) sequence. Antigen specificity is unknown. The germline gives CDR1 MNHNS, CDR2 SASEGT. V shed 4 bases and J shed 3 bases, with 13 bases lying between them. The CDR3 spans 14 residues. Sorted-subset replicate PCR reactions contained roughly 210 ng DNA, corresponding to around 30,000 T cell genomes. Only in-frame clones appear in the TCRdb table, and some are missing; sequencing was by immunoSEQ multiplex PCR. The sample includes about 2 million clones, roughly 95% seen only once; the top ten take 0.85% to 1.2%. The sample is drawn from a study of shared clonotypes between healthy human individuals. Study as a whole: A few men and a couple of women, aged 18 to 49, were donors.

Study outcomes and limitations: Approximately 5.1% was the fraction of naive CD4 clonotypes found shared across a few donors. Despite large depth, rarefaction showed incomplete sorted-subset sequencing.

Naivety among CD8 cells was defined by CD45RO negativity and positive CCR7 selection, thereby excluding terminally differentiated effector memory CD45RA+ cells. Sequenced input: naive CD8+ T cells sorted from blood. The clonotype originates from a man aged 18 to 35 in good health. V and J are TRBV6-1 and TRBJ2-7, with D perhaps assigned TRBD1 or TRBD2 (5 bases each). The DNA of the CDR3 is TGTGCCAGCAGTGGGAGTTGGGGGATCTACGAGCAGTACTTC. This encodes CASSGSWGIYEQYF.